This TCR beta chain was sequenced in a study of T cells after yellow fever vaccination. It was through 5'RACE template switching that TCR cDNA was made, with a universal primer site and UMIs added. TCRdb analysed the 5' RACE reads with MiXCR anew, one entry per CDR3 protein. The table shows more than 450,000 distinct CDR3 sequences, with around a fifth occurring only once. CDR3 length: 11 residues. Trimming left V 4 bases short and J 12 bases short, with 10 bases between. The germline CDR1 and CDR2 sequences are LGHNT and FRNRAP. The chain employs TRBV12-5 and TRBJ1-5; D is ambiguous. Sequences were derived from PBMCs, sampled roughly 23 days after the first yellow fever vaccination. The sequence derives from a young man who received the YFV17D yellow fever vaccine. The CDR3 region is CASGWDMVQHF. CDR3 coding DNA: TGTGCTAGTGGTTGGGATATGGTCCAGCATTTT.